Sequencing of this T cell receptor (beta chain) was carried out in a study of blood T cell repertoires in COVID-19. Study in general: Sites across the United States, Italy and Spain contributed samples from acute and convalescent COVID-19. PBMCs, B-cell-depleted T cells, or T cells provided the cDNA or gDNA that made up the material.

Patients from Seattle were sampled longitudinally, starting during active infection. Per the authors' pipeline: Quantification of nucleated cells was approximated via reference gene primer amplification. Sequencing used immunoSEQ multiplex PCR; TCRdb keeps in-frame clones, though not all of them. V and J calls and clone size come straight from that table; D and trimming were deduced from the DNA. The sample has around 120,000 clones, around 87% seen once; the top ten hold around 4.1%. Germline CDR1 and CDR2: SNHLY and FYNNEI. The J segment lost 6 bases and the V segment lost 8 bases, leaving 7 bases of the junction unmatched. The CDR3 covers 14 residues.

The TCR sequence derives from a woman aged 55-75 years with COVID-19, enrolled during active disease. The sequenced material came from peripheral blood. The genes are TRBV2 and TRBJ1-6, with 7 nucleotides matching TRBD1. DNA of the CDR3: TGTGCCAGCTTCCGGGACAGCTTTAATTCACCCCTCCACTTT. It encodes CASFRDSFNSPLHF.